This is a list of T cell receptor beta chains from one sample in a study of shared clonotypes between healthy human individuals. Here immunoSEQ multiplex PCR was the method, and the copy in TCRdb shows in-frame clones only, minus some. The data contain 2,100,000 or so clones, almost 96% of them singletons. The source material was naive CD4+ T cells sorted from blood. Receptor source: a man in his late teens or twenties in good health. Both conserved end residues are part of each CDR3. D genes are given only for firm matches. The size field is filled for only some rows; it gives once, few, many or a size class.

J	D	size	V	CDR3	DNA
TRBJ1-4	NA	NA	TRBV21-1	CASSNYWGNEKLFF	TGTGCCAGCAGCAACTATTGGGGTAATGAAAAACTGTTTTTT
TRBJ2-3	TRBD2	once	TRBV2	CASSDGRGGPDTQYF	TGTGCCAGCAGTGATGGTCGGGGGGGGCCAGATACGCAGTATTTT
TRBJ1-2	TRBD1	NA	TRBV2	CASTPQGAGVGYTF	TGTGCCAGCACTCCACAGGGGGCTGGGGTTGGCTACACCTTC
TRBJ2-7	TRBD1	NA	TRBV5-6	CASSLGTGYYEQYF	TGTGCCAGCAGCTTGGGGACAGGATACTACGAGCAGTACTTC
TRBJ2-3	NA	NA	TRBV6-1	CASSEWRTAKGDTQYF	TGTGCCAGCAGTGAATGGAGGACAGCTAAGGGTGATACGCAGTATTTT
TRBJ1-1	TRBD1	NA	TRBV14	CASSLQGGNTEAFF	TGTGCCAGCAGCCTACAGGGGGGGAACACTGAAGCTTTCTTT
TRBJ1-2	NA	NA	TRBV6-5	CASSLDRGDYGYTF	TGTGCCAGCAGCCTGGACAGAGGGGACTATGGCTACACCTTC
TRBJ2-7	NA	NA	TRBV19	CASTLGAGGNYEQYF	TGTGCCAGTACCCTCGGGGCAGGGGGGAACTACGAGCAGTACTTC
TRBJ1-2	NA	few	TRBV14	CASSHDLNYGYTF	TGTGCCAGCAGCCACGACCTTAACTATGGCTACACCTTC
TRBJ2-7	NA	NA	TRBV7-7	CASSLGSDGSYEQYF	TGTGCTAGCAGCTTGGGATCGGACGGCTCCTACGAGCAGTACTTC
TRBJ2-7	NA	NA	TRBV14	CASKQAIMTEQYF	TGTGCCAGCAAACAAGCGATAATGACAGAGCAGTACTTC
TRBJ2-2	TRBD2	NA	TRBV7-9	CAAGLAGPLNTGELFF	TGTGCGGCGGGACTAGCGGGGCCGCTGAACACCGGGGAGCTGTTTTTT
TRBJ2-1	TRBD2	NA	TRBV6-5	CASREGLADYNEQFF	TGTGCCAGCAGGGAGGGACTAGCGGACTACAATGAGCAGTTCTTC
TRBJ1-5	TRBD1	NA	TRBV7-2	CASSLWTGDQPQHF	TGTGCCAGCAGCTTATGGACAGGGGATCAGCCCCAGCATTTT
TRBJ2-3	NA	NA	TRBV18	CASSPQPAGTSTDTQYF	TGTGCCAGCTCACCACAACCGGCGGGAACCAGCACAGATACGCAGTATTTT
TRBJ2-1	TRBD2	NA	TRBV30	CAWSGLRTSGSSNEQFF	TGTGCCTGGAGTGGACTCCGGACTAGCGGGAGTTCGAATGAGCAGTTCTTC
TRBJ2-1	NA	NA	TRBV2	CASSEALLGGVQFF	TGTGCCAGCAGTGAAGCGCTATTGGGGGGCGTGCAGTTCTTC
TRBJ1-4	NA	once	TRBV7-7	CASSRDSNEKLFF	TGTGCTAGTTCGAGGGACTCTAATGAAAAACTGTTTTTT
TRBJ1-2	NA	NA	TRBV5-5	CASSLSWGYTF	TGTGCCAGCAGCTTGTCCTGGGGCTACACCTTC
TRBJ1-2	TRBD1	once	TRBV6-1	CASSATGTGYGYTF	TGTGCCAGCAGTGCAACCGGGACAGGGTATGGCTACACCTTC
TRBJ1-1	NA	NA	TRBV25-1	CASSEYPGNTEAFF	TGTGCCAGCAGTGAATATCCAGGGAACACTGAAGCTTTCTTT
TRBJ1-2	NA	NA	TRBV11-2	CASSLAGYGYTF	TGTGCCAGCAGCTTAGCAGGCTATGGCTACACCTTC
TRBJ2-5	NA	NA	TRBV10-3	CAISGLDETQYF	TGTGCCATCAGTGGTCTGGATGAGACCCAGTACTTC
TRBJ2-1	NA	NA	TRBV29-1	CSVEDFSSYNEQFF	TGCAGCGTTGAAGACTTCTCCTCCTACAATGAGCAGTTCTTC
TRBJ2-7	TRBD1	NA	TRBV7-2	CASSPTGGVSYEQYF	TGTGCCAGCAGTCCTACAGGGGGTGTCTCCTACGAGCAGTACTTC
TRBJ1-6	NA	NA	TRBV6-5	CASSYFGQKNSPLHF	TGTGCCAGCAGTTACTTTGGACAAAAGAATTCACCCCTCCACTTT
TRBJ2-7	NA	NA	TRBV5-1	CASSPMTLAGSYEQYF	TGCGCCAGCAGCCCGATGACACTTGCTGGGTCCTACGAGCAGTACTTC
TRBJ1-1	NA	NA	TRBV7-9	CASSLEGGLNTEAFF	TGTGCCAGCAGCTTAGAGGGGGGTCTGAACACTGAAGCTTTCTTT
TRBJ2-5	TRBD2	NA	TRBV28	CASSSGGIGETQYF	TGTGCCAGCAGTTCCGGGGGGATCGGTGAGACCCAGTACTTC
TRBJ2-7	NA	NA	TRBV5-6	CASSFQPAYGQYF	TGTGCCAGCAGCTTTCAACCCGCCTACGGGCAGTACTTC
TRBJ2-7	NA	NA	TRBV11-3	CASSAGRGSYEQYF	TGTGCCAGCAGCGCGGGGCGGGGTTCCTACGAGCAGTACTTC
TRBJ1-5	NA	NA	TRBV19	CASSTRDQPQHF	TGTGCCAGTAGTACAAGGGATCAGCCCCAGCATTTT
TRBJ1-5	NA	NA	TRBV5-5	CASSLDPLSNQPQHF	TGTGCCAGCAGCTTGGACCCCCTTAGCAATCAGCCCCAGCATTTT
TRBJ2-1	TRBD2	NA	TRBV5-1	CASSLEGGGTNEQFF	TGCGCCAGCAGCTTGGAGGGCGGGGGTACCAATGAGCAGTTCTTC
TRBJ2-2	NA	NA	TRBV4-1	CASSQGPVGNTGELFF	TGCGCCAGCAGCCAAGGACCGGTTGGGAACACCGGGGAGCTGTTTTTT
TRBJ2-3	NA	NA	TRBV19	CASSKPSTDTQYF	TGTGCCAGTAGTAAACCTAGCACAGATACGCAGTATTTT
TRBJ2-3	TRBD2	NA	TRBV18	CASSPALAGGPTNTDTQYF	TGTGCCAGCTCACCGGCCCTAGCGGGGGGGCCGACAAACACAGATACGCAGTATTTT
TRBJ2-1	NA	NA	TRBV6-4	CASSPVFGNNEQFF	TGTGCCAGCAGCCCTGTCTTCGGGAACAATGAGCAGTTCTTC
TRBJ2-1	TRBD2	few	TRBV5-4	CASSLASGSYNEQFF	TGTGCCAGCAGCTTGGCTAGCGGGAGCTACAATGAGCAGTTCTTC
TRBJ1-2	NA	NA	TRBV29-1	CSVGLDSYGYTF	TGCAGCGTTGGGCTGGACAGCTATGGCTACACCTTC
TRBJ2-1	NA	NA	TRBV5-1	CASSSVLLGGNSYNEQFF	TGCGCCAGCAGCTCTGTGCTGCTCGGCGGGAACTCCTACAATGAGCAGTTCTTC
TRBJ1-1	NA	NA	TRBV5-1	CASSVTENTEAFF	TGCGCCAGCAGCGTAACAGAGAACACTGAAGCTTTCTTT
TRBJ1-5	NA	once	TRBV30	CAWSQTDQPQHF	TGTGCCTGGAGTCAAACAGATCAGCCCCAGCATTTT
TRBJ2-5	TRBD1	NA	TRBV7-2	CAREGAQETQYF	TGTGCCAGAGAGGGGGCCCAAGAGACCCAGTACTTC
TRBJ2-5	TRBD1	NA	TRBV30	CAWSVRRQGIEETQYF	TGTGCCTGGAGTGTACGGAGACAGGGTATCGAAGAGACCCAGTACTTC
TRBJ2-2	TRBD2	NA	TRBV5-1	CASSLGREVRELFF	TGCGCCAGCAGCTTGGGACGGGAGGTCCGGGAGCTGTTTTTT
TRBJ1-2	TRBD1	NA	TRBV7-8	CASSGGTGSNYGYTF	TGTGCCAGCAGCGGTGGGACAGGGTCTAACTATGGCTACACCTTC
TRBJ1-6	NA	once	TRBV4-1	CASSQDAGNNSPLHF	TGCGCCAGCAGCCAAGATGCGGGGAACAATTCACCCCTCCACTTT
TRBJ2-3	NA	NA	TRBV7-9	CASTHGGVDTQYF	TGTGCCAGCACGCATGGAGGGGTGGATACGCAGTATTTT
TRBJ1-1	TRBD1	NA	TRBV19	CASSRQGENTEAFF	TGTGCCAGTAGTAGACAGGGGGAGAACACTGAAGCTTTCTTT
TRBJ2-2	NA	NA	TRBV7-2	CASSLVPPDGELFF	TGTGCCAGCAGCCTCGTACCCCCCGACGGGGAGCTGTTTTTT
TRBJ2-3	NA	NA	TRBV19	CASSRRGPLLDTQYF	TGTGCCAGTAGTAGACGGGGGCCGCTACTAGATACGCAGTATTTT
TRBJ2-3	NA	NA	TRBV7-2	CAVSLTRTDTQYF	TGTGCCGTTTCCCTCACCCGCACAGATACGCAGTATTTT
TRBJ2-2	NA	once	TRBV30	CAWWRAGTGELFF	TGTGCCTGGTGGAGGGCGGGCACCGGGGAGCTGTTTTTT
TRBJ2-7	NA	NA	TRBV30	CAWSMGREQYF	TGTGCCTGGAGTATGGGTAGGGAGCAGTACTTC
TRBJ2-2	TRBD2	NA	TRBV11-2	CASSLGLVRLAGNTGELFF	TGTGCCAGCAGCTTGGGATTGGTCCGACTAGCGGGGAACACCGGGGAGCTGTTTTTT